The 30 T cell receptor beta chains given below trace back to one sample, sequenced in a study of blood T cell repertoires in COVID-19. Only in-frame clones appear in the TCRdb table, and some are missing; sequencing was by immunoSEQ multiplex PCR. Here the sample spans about 56,000 clones, nearly 90% being singletons. Sequenced material: peripheral blood. These receptors came from a woman aged 60-75 years with COVID-19, enrolled during active disease.

This chain connects TRBV4-3 to TRBJ1-4; TRBD1 matches 7 bases. This CDR3 comprises 17 residues. The V segment lost 1 base and the J segment 0 bases; nucleotides outside the gene matches: 5. CDR1 and CDR2 (germline): LGHNA, YSLEER. CDR3 coding DNA: TGCGCCAGCAGCCAAGTGGGACAGATTACAACTAATGAAAAACTGTTTTTT. Amino acid sequence: CASSQVGQITTNEKLFF.

This chain connects TRBV11-2 to TRBJ2-7, with D unresolved. Germline lookup yields CDR1 SGHAT and CDR2 FQNNGV. Deletions cut 5 bases from V and 6 bases from J, with 11 bases between. The length of the CDR3 is 12 residues. The chain's CDR3 is CASSGEVGEQYF. DNA of the CDR3: TGTGCCAGCAGCGGAGAGGTAGGCGAGCAGTACTTC.

This clone was found a few times. V is TRBV6-1 and J is TRBJ2-7; a weak D match, TRBD1 (6 bases). The V and J ends lost 5 bases and 3 bases respectively, with 14 bases between them. The CDR3 is made up of 14 amino acids. Germline loops: CDR1 MNHNS, CDR2 SASEGT. CDR3 residues: CASSSDRSLYEQYF. The CDR3 bases are TGTGCCAGCAGTTCCGACAGGAGCCTCTACGAGCAGTACTTC.

The chain joins TRBV3-1 (or the pseudogene TRBV3-2) to TRBJ2-4, with 11 bases matching TRBD2. The V and J ends lost 3 bases and 0 bases, in that order; junction bases with no gene match: 7. Per the germline V gene, CDR1 is LGHDT and CDR2 is YNNKEL (reference sequence). This CDR3 is built from 18 residues. This chain's CDR3 is CASSQIAGGSLAKNIQYF. CDR3 bases: TGTGCCAGCAGCCAGATAGCGGGGGGGTCGCTAGCCAAAAACATTCAGTACTTC.

The genes are TRBV5-4 and TRBJ2-5; 8 bases match TRBD2. Germline CDR1 reads SGHNT; CDR2 reads YYREEE (reference sequence). This CDR3 is built from 16 residues. V trimming: 2 bases; J trimming: 3 bases; junction bases outside the gene matches: 9. The CDR3 region is CASSFAGSGDEETQYF. The CDR3 bases are TGTGCCAGCAGCTTCGCGGGTAGCGGGGATGAAGAGACCCAGTACTTC.

V gene TRBV2 combines with J gene TRBJ2-2; D is unresolved. The germline V gene has CDR1 SNHLY and CDR2 FYNNEI. Trimming removed 10 bases at V and 0 bases at J, with 15 bases between. This CDR3 is 15 amino acids long. The CDR3 DNA reads as TGTGCCATCACCACCGGGTCCACGAACACCGGGGAGCTGTTTTTT. Amino acids: CAITTGSTNTGELFF.

This clone was seen a handful of times. The chain carries TRBV7-2 and TRBJ1-2, with D uncertain. The CDR3 length is 14 residues. The germline CDR1 and CDR2 sequences are SGHTA and FQGNSA. Trimming removed 0 bases from V and 0 bases from J, with 5 bases in between. Here the CDR3 reads CASSLAEANYGYTF. The CDR3 DNA is TGTGCCAGCAGCTTAGCCGAGGCTAACTATGGCTACACCTTC.

The chain recombines TRBV9 with TRBJ2-2; 9 nucleotides align to TRBD2. Germline V gene data show CDR1 as SGDLS and CDR2 as YYNGEE. V trimming: 2 bases; J trimming: 8 bases; junction bases outside the gene matches: 13. This CDR3 region has 17 residues. For the CDR3, the DNA is TGTGCCAGCAGCGTGCGGGGGGGCACGACATTGGCTGGGGAGCTGTTTTTT. This gives the protein CASSVRGGTTLAGELFF.

The rearrangement uses TRBV7-9 and TRBJ2-3; TRBD1 matches 11 bases. The V gene end was trimmed by 11 bases and the J gene end by 4 bases; junction bases not matched to a gene: 11. Per germline, CDR1 SEHNR and CDR2 FQNEAQ (reference sequence). This CDR3 has 15 amino acids. The CDR3 is CASPGGTGGPDTQYF. CDR3 sequence (DNA): TGTGCCTCACCTGGGGGGACAGGGGGGCCAGATACGCAGTATTTT.

The chain uses TRBV18 and TRBJ2-5, with D perhaps matching TRBD2 (5 bases). The CDR3 consists of 15 residues. Germline V gene data show CDR1 as KGHSH and CDR2 as LQKENI. The V end lost 3 bases, the J end lost 0 bases, and 11 bases lay between the germline ends. The CDR3 loop reads CASSPTGWYQETQYF. The CDR3 bases are TGTGCCAGCTCACCTACGGGGTGGTACCAAGAGACCCAGTACTTC.

The CDR3 DNA follows: TGTGCCAGCAGCTCAATCCGGGACAGGGGCCTCCGCTATGGCTACACCTTC. It specifies CASSSIRDRGLRYGYTF. The chain links TRBV7-9 to TRBJ1-2, with 10 bases fitting TRBD1. The germline CDR1 and CDR2 sequences are SEHNR and FQNEAQ (reference sequence). The CDR3 spans 17 residues. V lost 4 bases to trimming and J lost 4 bases; unmatched junction nucleotides: 12. Supplemented by reference TRBV7-9 and TRBJ1-2, the full variable domain reads DTGVSQNPRHKITKRGQNVTFRCDPISEHNRLYWYRQTLGQGPEFLTYFQNEAQLEKSRLLSDRFSAERPKGSFSTLEIQRTEQGDSAMYLCASSSIRDRGLRYGYTFGSGTRLTVV.

This rearrangement joins TRBV7-6 to TRBJ1-5; TRBD1 agrees at 10 bases. Germline trimming cut 4 bases from V and 5 bases from J; bases unmatched to any gene: 8. The CDR3 spans 16 residues. The germline V gene encodes CDR1 SGHVS and CDR2 FNYEAQ. The CDR3 DNA reads TGTGCCAGCAGCTCCGGGACAGGGGCGCAGGATCAGCCCCAGCATTTT. Translating it yields CASSSGTGAQDQPQHF.

This chain joins TRBV7-9 and TRBJ1-3; D gene unclear. CDR3 size: 13 residues. CDR1 SEHNR and CDR2 FQNEAQ come from the germline V gene (reference sequence). This chain's CDR3 is CASEGDSGNTIYF. The CDR3 coding sequence is TGTGCTAGCGAGGGCGACTCTGGAAACACCATATATTTT.

This sequence joins TRBV6-2 or TRBV6-3 and TRBJ2-5; 13 bases match TRBD2. Germline lookup yields CDR1 MNHEY and CDR2 SVGEGT. Trimming at V came to 2 bases and at J to 5 bases, leaving 5 bases not matched to a gene. The CDR3 is 16 amino acids. CDR3 sequence (DNA): TGTGCCAGCAGTTACGGGACTAGCGGGGATTGGGAGACCCAGTACTTC. The encoded protein is CASSYGTSGDWETQYF.

This chain links TRBV4-2 with TRBJ2-3, with D possibly being TRBD2 (6 bases). Germline V gene lookup returns CDR1 LGHNA and CDR2 YNFKEQ. The CDR3 has 16 residues. Trimming cost V 0 bases and J 4 bases, with 14 bases left between them. The CDR3 bases are TGTGCCAGCAGCCAAGATAGGGGACTGCCTGCAGATACGCAGTATTTT. The encoded protein is CASSQDRGLPADTQYF.

The gene calls are TRBV9 and TRBJ2-3; the D gene is possibly TRBD1 (5 bases). CDR1 and CDR2 (germline): SGDLS, YYNGEE. The V end lost 0 bases, the J end lost 6 bases, and 20 bases lay between the germline ends. The CDR3 has 17 residues. CDR3 protein: CASSVGVGRGQVDTQYF. In DNA, the CDR3 is TGTGCCAGCAGCGTAGGGGTTGGAAGGGGTCAGGTGGATACGCAGTATTTT.

Worth noting for this clone: Other DNA sequences within the sample encode an identical CDR3. The chain couples TRBV29-1 to TRBJ2-7; 8 bases are a match to TRBD1. The junction had 0 bases not matched to a gene; V was cut back by 3 bases and J by 2 bases. Per germline, CDR1 SQVTM and CDR2 ANQGSEA. CDR3 length: 12 residues. CDR3 sequence: CSVEGQAYEQYF. CDR3 coding DNA: TGCAGCGTTGAGGGACAGGCCTACGAGCAGTACTTC.

This rearrangement joins TRBV6-2 or TRBV6-3 to TRBJ1-1; D is ambiguous. Deletions cut 2 bases from V and 6 bases from J, with 10 bases between. The germline V gene has CDR1 MNHEY and CDR2 SVGEGT. This CDR3 spans 13 amino acids. DNA for the CDR3: TGTGCCAGCAGTTACAGAGGGAGCCCTGAAGCTTTCTTT. Translation gives CASSYRGSPEAFF.

The chain recombines TRBV7-2 with TRBJ2-1; the D gene is possibly TRBD2 (6 bases). CDR1 and CDR2 from the germline V gene are SGHTA and FQGNSA. Trimming stripped 1 base from V and 7 bases from J, with 17 bases between. The length of the CDR3 is 16 residues. The CDR3 bases are TGTGCCAGCAGCTTAGGGGGTGGACTACTTAATAATGAGCAGTTCTTC. Translated: CASSLGGGLLNNEQFF.

The chain has TRBV5-1 and TRBJ2-1; tentatively, D is TRBD2 (6 bases). The germline V and J ends were trimmed by 0 bases and 2 bases, with 12 bases remaining between them. This CDR3 region has 16 residues. Germline CDR1 and CDR2: SGHRS and YFSETQ. The CDR3: CASSLAGDGTYNEQFF. In nucleotides, the CDR3 is TGCGCCAGCAGCTTGGCGGGGGACGGAACCTACAATGAGCAGTTCTTC.

CDR3: CASSLQGAGETQYF. CDR3 in DNA: TGTGCCAGCAGCTTGCAGGGGGCGGGGGAGACCCAGTACTTC. The chain combines TRBV5-4 with TRBJ2-5, with 8 bases that match TRBD1. The junction had 4 bases not matched to a gene; V was cut back by 1 base and J by 5 bases. Germline CDR1 and CDR2: SGHNT and YYREEE (reference sequence). This CDR3 is 14 amino acids long.

The chain employs TRBV28 and TRBJ1-5; D remains unclear. Trimming cost V 2 bases and J 6 bases, with 5 bases left between them. The germline CDR1 and CDR2 sequences are MDHEN and SYDVKM. The CDR3 is 12 residues long. CDR3 loop: CASSLGGQPQHF. CDR3 in DNA: TGTGCCAGCAGTTTAGGAGGTCAGCCCCAGCATTTT.

The gene calls are TRBV7-2 and TRBJ2-6; D perhaps matches TRBD2 (6 bases). The length of the CDR3 is 14 residues. Germline V lookup: CDR1 SGHTA, CDR2 FQGNSA. Deletions cut 5 bases from V and 9 bases from J, with 14 bases between. The CDR3 sequence is CASSGTGGLNVLTF. The CDR3 DNA reads as TGTGCCAGCAGCGGGACTGGGGGTCTCAACGTCCTGACTTTC.

V and J are TRBV18 and TRBJ1-1, with 8 bases fitting TRBD1. The CDR3 length is 14 residues. The germline V gene encodes CDR1 KGHSH and CDR2 LQKENI. V gave up 3 bases and J gave up 3 bases; unmatched junction bases: 3. Here the CDR3 reads CASSPQGADTEAFF. The CDR3 DNA is TGTGCCAGCTCACCCCAGGGGGCGGACACTGAAGCTTTCTTT.

This chain connects TRBV28 to TRBJ1-5; 7 nucleotides line up with TRBD1. CDR1 is MDHEN, CDR2 SYDVKM, per germline. The V and J ends lost 0 bases and 4 bases, in that order; junction bases with no gene match: 9. The CDR3 has 17 residues. CDR3 loop: CASSLWTLRGRNQPQHF. The CDR3 DNA follows: TGTGCCAGCAGTTTATGGACCCTAAGGGGGCGAAATCAGCCCCAGCATTTT. Full variable domain (outside the CDR3, taken from reference TRBV28 and TRBJ1-5): DVKVTQSSRYLVKRTGEKVFLECVQDMDHENMFWYRQDPGLGLRLIYFSYDVKMKEKGDIPEGYSVSREKKERFSLILESASTNQTSMYLCASSLWTLRGRNQPQHFGDGTRLSIL.

The CDR3 coding sequence is TGCAGCGTTGGTGAGACTTATGGCTACACCTTC. It encodes CSVGETYGYTF. This rearrangement joins TRBV29-1 to TRBJ1-2; no reliable D call. Trimming took 4 bases from V and 5 from J, leaving 8 bases between them. The CDR3 totals 11 residues. The V gene's germline CDR1 is SQVTM and CDR2 ANQGSEA. The whole variable domain, filled in from reference TRBV29-1 and TRBJ1-2, reads SAVISQKPSRDICQRGTSLTIQCQVDSQVTMMFWYRQQPGQSLTLIATANQGSEATYESGFVIDKFPISRPNLTFSTLTVSNMSPEDSSIYLCSVGETYGYTFGSGTRLTVV.

This chain links TRBV28 with TRBJ1-5; 8 bases align to TRBD1. The CDR3 totals 14 residues. With 5 bases clipped from V and 7 bases from J, the junction kept 7 bases outside the gene matches. Germline values: CDR1 MDHEN, CDR2 SYDVKM. The CDR3 spells CASSMTGALQPQHF. CDR3 nucleotide sequence: TGTGCCAGCAGTATGACAGGGGCCCTGCAGCCCCAGCATTTT.

The chain employs TRBV2 and TRBJ2-7; TRBD1 matches at 9 bases. The CDR3 covers 13 residues. V was pared by 6 bases and J by 3 bases, with 3 bases of the junction left unmatched. CDR1 and CDR2 from the germline V gene are SNHLY and FYNNEI. This CDR3 reads CASRAGQGYEQYF. The CDR3 DNA reads as TGTGCCAGCAGGGCGGGACAGGGCTACGAGCAGTACTTC.

J is TRBJ1-1 and V is TRBV11-3; 9 bases fit TRBD1. V was clipped by 5 bases and J by 4 bases; unmatched bases: 11. The length of the CDR3 is 16 residues. Germline V CDR1 and CDR2: SGHNT, YENEEA. CDR3 DNA sequence: TGTGCCAGCAGCCGAACAGGGGGCGCGGAGGCCACTGAAGCTTTCTTT. Translation: CASSRTGGAEATEAFF.

The rearrangement uses TRBV30 and TRBJ1-2; D is uncertain. Trimming removed 0 bases from V and 8 bases from J, with 7 bases in between. This CDR3 has 11 amino acids. CDR1 and CDR2 from the germline V gene are GTSNPN and SVGIG (reference sequence). The CDR3 DNA sequence: TGTGCCTGGAGTGTACTGCCAGGCTACACCTTC. Amino acids: CAWSVLPGYTF.